This TCR beta chain was identified in a study of post-analysis software for immune sequencing data. Across the study: The study covered relapsing-remitting, secondary progressive and progressive-relapsing courses of multiple sclerosis. Findings and limits, study-wide: Higher frequency in patients than in controls was seen for several TRBV segments, with TRBV5-6, TRBV5-1 and TRBV20-1 among them. There was significantly lower normalized Chao1 diversity in multiple sclerosis patients than in controls. Batch-mates among the samples co-clustered strongly by F measure.

Prepared TCR beta cDNA libraries contained unique molecular identifiers. TCRdb reprocessed the PCR reads via MiXCR and lists one record per CDR3 protein. The table shows 750,000 to 950,000 distinct CDR3 sequences, with about 45% occurring only once. As to this clonotype: Antigen: not known.

The CDR3 is 16 amino acids. Trimming removed 5 bases from V and 10 bases from J, with 21 bases in between. Germline V gene sequence: CDR1 SEHNR, CDR2 FQNEAQ (reference sequence). This chain uses TRBV7-9 with TRBJ1-6; weak D call: TRBD1 (6 bases). The sequencing input was blood. The receptor comes from a girl between 10 and 17 years old with multiple sclerosis. CDR3 sequence reads: CASSPHPQGGYSPLHF. For the CDR3, the DNA is TGTGCCAGCAGCCCCCACCCACAGGGAGGCTACTCACCCCTCCACTTT.